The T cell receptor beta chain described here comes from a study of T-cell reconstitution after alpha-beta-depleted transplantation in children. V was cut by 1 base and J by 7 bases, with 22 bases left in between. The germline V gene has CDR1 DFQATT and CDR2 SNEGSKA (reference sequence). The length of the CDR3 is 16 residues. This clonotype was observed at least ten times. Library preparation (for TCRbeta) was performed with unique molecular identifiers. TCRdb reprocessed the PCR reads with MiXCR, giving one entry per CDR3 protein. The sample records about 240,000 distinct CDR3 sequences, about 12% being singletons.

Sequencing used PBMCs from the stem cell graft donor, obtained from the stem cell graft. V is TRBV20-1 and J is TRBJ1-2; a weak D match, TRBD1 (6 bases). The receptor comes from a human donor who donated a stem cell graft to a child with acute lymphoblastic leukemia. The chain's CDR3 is CSARGVGTSASSGYTF. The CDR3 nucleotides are TGCAGTGCTAGAGGGGTAGGGACATCGGCTTCCTCTGGCTACACCTTC.